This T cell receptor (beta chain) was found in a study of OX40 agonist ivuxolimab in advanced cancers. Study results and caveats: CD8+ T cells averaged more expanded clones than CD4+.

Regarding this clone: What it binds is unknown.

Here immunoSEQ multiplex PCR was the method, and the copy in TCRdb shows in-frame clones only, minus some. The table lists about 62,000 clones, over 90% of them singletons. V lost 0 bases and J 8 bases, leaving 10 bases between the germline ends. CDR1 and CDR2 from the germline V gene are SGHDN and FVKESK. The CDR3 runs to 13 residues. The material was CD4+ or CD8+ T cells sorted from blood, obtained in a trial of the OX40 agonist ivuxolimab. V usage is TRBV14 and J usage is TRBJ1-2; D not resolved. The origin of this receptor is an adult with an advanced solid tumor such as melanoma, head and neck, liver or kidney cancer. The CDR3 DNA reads TGTGCCAGCAGCCAAGATCGGCAGAACGGCTACACCTTC. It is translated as CASSQDRQNGYTF.